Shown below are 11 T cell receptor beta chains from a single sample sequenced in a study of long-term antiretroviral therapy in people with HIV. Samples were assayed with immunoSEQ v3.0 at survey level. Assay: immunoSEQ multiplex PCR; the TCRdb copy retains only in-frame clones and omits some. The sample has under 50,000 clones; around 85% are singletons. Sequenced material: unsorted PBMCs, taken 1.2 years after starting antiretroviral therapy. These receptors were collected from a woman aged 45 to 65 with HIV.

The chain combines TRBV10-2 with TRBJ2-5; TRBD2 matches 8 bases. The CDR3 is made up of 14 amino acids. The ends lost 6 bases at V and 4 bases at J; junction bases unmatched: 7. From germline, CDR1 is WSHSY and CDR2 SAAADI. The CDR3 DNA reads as TGCGCCAGCAGGCGGGGGGCTAGCGGAGAGACCCAGTACTTC. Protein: CASRRGASGETQYF.

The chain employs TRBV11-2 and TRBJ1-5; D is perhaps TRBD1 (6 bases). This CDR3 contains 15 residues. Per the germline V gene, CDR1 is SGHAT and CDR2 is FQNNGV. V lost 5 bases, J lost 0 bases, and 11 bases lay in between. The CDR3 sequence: CASSGPGHSNQPQHF. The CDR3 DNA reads TGTGCCAGCAGCGGCCCGGGACATAGCAATCAGCCCCAGCATTTT.

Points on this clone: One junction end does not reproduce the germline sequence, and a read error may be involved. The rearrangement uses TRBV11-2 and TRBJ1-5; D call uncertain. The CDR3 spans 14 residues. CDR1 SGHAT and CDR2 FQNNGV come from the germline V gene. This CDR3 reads CASSLDGTNQPQHF. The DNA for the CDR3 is TGTGCCAGCAGCCTAGACGGAACTAATCAGCCCCAGCATTTT.

In DNA form, the CDR3 reads TGTGCCAGCAGCCGGCAGACTAGCGGAGTAGTTAAGCAGTTCTTC. The encoded protein is CASSRQTSGVVKQFF. The rearrangement joins TRBV7-9 to TRBJ2-1; 9 bases are a match to TRBD2. V lost 5 bases, J lost 11 bases, and 13 bases stayed unmatched. Germline values: CDR1 SEHNR, CDR2 FQNEAQ (reference sequence). The CDR3 runs 15 residues.

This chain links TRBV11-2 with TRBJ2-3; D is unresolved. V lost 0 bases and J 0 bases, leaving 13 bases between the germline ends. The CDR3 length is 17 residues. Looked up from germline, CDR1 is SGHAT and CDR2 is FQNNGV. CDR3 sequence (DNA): TGTGCCAGCAGCTTAGATTTTCGGGTCAGAAGCACAGATACGCAGTATTTT. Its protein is CASSLDFRVRSTDTQYF.

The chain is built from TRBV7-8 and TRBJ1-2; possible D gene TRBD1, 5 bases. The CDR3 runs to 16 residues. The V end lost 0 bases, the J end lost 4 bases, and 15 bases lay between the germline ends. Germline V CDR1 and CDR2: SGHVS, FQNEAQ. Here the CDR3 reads CASSLAGTATGYGYTF. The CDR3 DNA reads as TGTGCCAGCAGCTTAGCCGGGACCGCCACGGGCTATGGCTACACCTTC.

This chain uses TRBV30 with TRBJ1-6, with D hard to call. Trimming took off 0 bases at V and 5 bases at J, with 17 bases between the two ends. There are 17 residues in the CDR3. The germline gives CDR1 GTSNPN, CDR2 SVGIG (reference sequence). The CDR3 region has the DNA TGTGCCTGGAGTGTACGGGTGAGTTGGTACGATAATTCACCCCTCCACTTT. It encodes CAWSVRVSWYDNSPLHF.

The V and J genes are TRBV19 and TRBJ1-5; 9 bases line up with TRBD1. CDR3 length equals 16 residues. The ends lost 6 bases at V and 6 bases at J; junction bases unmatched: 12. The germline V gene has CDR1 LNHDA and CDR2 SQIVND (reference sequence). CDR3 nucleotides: TGTGCCAGTAGCAAAACCACGGGACAGGGAGGTCAGCCCCAGCATTTT. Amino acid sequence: CASSKTTGQGGQPQHF.

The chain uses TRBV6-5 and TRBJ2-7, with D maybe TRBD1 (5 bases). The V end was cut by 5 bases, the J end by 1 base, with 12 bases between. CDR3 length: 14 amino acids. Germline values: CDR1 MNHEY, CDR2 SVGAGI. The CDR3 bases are TGTGCCAGCAGTCGAGCCGACAGTTCCTACGAGCAGTACTTC. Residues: CASSRADSSYEQYF.

The CDR3 coding sequence is TGTGCCATCAGTGAGTCGGCTAGCGCCTACGAGCAGTACTTC. Translating it yields CAISESASAYEQYF. The chain employs TRBV10-3 and TRBJ2-5, with a tentative D call TRBD2 (6 bases). The DNA end is more similar to TRBJ2-7, so the J call may be wrong. The germline CDR1 and CDR2 sequences are ENHRY and SYGVKD. This CDR3 comprises 14 residues.

Here the CDR3 DNA reads TGTGCCAGCAGGAAGGACAGGCACCTACTCACAGATACGCAGTATTTT. This encodes CASRKDRHLLTDTQYF. This chain connects TRBV2 to TRBJ2-3; the match to TRBD1 covers 7 bases. The germline V gene encodes CDR1 SNHLY and CDR2 FYNNEI. Unmatched junction bases numbered 11, after V lost 6 bases and J lost 2 bases. The CDR3 loop spans 16 amino acids.